This TCR beta chain was recovered during a study of post-analysis software for immune sequencing data. Study at large: The disease courses spanned relapsing-remitting, secondary progressive and progressive-relapsing forms of multiple sclerosis.

With regard to this clonotype: Its target is unknown.

Libraries were made from TCR beta cDNA, and they carried unique molecular identifiers. From approximately 0.95 to 9.8 million T cells, 450,000 to 550,000 cDNA molecules were obtained. MiXCR was run by TCRdb on the PCR reads, yielding one entry per CDR3 protein. The profile shows roughly 400,000 distinct CDR3 sequences, 35% to 45% of them singletons. General study points: Patients with multiple sclerosis recorded significantly lower normalized Chao1 diversity than controls, the study found. When patients were compared with controls, roughly five TRBV segments were more frequent, TRBV5-6, TRBV5-1 and TRBV20-1 among them.

Germline values: CDR1 MDHEN, CDR2 SYDVKM. The CDR3 consists of 15 residues. Trimming cost V 3 bases and J 2 bases, with 14 bases left between them. Material: blood. The V call is TRBV28, the J call TRBJ2-7; D may be TRBD1 or TRBD2 (5 bases each). The receptor was isolated from a girl under 10 years old with multiple sclerosis. CDR3 sequence: CASSFSPGPPYEQYF. CDR3 bases: TGTGCCAGCAGTTTTTCCCCGGGACCCCCCTACGAGCAGTACTTC.